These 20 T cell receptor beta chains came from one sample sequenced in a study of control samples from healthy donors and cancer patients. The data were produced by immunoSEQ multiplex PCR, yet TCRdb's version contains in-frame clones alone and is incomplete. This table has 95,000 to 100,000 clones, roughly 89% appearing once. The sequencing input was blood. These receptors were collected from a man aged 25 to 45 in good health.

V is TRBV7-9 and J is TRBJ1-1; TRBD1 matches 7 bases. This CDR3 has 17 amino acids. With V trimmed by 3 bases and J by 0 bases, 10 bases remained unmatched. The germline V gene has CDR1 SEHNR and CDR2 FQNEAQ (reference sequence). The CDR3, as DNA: TGTGCCAGCAGCTTGGCACAGGGGATCTTCATGAACACTGAAGCTTTCTTT. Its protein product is CASSLAQGIFMNTEAFF.

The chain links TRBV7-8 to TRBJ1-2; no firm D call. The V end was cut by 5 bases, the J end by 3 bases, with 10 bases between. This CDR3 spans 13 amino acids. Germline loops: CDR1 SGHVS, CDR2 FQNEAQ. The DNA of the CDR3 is TGTGCCAGCAGCGACGGGAGTTACTATGGCTACACCTTC. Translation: CASSDGSYYGYTF.

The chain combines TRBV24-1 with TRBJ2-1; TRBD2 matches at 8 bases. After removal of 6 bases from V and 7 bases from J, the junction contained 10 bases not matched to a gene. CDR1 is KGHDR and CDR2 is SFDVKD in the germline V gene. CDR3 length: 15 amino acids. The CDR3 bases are TGTGCCACCAGTTACCGGGACGGGGGGGGAAATGAGCAGTTCTTC. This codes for CATSYRDGGGNEQFF.

CDR3 residues: CASSGQVRVEQFF. The CDR3 nucleotides read TGTGCCAGCAGCGGACAGGTGAGGGTTGAGCAGTTCTTC. This chain uses TRBV2 with TRBJ2-1; 7 positions match TRBD1. CDR3 size: 13 residues. The junction had 8 bases not matched to a gene; V was cut back by 6 bases and J by 9 bases. The germline CDR1 and CDR2 sequences are SNHLY and FYNNEI.

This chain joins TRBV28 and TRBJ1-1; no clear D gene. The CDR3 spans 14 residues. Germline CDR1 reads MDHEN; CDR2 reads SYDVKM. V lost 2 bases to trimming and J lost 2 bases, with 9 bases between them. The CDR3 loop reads CASSLISLNTEAFF. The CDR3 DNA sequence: TGTGCCAGCAGTTTAATCAGCCTCAACACTGAAGCTTTCTTT.

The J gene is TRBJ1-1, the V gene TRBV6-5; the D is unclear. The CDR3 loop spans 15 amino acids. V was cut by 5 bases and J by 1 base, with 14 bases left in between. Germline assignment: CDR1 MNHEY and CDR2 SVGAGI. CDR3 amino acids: CASSPSEGENTEAFF. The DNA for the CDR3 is TGTGCCAGCAGTCCGTCTGAAGGAGAGAACACTGAAGCTTTCTTT.

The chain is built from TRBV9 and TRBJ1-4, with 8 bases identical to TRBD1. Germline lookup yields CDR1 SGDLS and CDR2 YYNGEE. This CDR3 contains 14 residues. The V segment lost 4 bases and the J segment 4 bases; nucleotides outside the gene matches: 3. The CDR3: CASSPGQGNEKLFF. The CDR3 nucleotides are TGTGCCAGCAGCCCAGGACAGGGTAATGAAAAACTGTTTTTT.

The chain's CDR3 is CASRDTGTGGEGANVLTF. The CDR3 DNA follows: TGTGCCAGCAGGGACACCGGGACAGGGGGAGAGGGGGCCAACGTCCTGACTTTC. The genes are TRBV9 and TRBJ2-6; 11 bases align to TRBD1. CDR1 and CDR2 (germline): SGDLS, YYNGEE. The ends lost 5 bases at V and 4 bases at J; junction bases unmatched: 11. This CDR3 is 18 amino acids long.

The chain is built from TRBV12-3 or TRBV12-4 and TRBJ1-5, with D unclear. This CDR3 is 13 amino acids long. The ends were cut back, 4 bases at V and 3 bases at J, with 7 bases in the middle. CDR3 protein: CASSWGNNQPQHF. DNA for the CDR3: TGTGCCAGCAGTTGGGGAAACAATCAGCCCCAGCATTTT.

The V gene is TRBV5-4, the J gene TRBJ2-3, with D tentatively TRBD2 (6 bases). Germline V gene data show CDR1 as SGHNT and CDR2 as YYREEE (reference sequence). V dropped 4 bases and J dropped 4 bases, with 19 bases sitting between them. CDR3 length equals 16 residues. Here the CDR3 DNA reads TGTGCCAGCAGCAGCCAACTAGGTGGAGGGCCAGATACGCAGTATTTT. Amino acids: CASSSQLGGGPDTQYF.

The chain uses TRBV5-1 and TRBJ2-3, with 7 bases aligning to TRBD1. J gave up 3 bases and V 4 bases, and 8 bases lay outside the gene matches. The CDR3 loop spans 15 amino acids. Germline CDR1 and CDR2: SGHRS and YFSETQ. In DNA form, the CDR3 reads TGCGCCAGCAGCCCCGGACAGGTGAAAACAGATACGCAGTATTTT. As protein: CASSPGQVKTDTQYF.

CDR3 sequence reads: CASSQFGTKETQYF. As DNA, the CDR3 is TGTGCCAGCAGCCAATTCGGGACAAAAGAGACCCAGTACTTC. J is TRBJ2-5 and V is TRBV7-9; a possible D gene is TRBD1 (6 bases). Trimming shortened V by 5 bases and J by 3 bases, and 13 bases separated the two germline ends. Germline assignment: CDR1 SEHNR and CDR2 FQNEAQ (reference sequence). This CDR3 spans 14 amino acids.

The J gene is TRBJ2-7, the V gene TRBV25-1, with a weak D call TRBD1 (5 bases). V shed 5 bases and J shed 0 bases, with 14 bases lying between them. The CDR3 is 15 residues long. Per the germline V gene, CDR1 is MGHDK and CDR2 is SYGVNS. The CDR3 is CASSNYETVSYEQYF. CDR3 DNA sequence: TGTGCCAGCAGTAACTACGAGACAGTCTCCTACGAGCAGTACTTC.

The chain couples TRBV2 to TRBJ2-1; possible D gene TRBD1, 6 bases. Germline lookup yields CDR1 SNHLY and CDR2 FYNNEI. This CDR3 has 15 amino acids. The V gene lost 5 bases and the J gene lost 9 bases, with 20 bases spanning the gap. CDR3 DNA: TGTGCCAGCAGTCCTACCGGGTCCCAAGGGGGTGAGCAGTTCTTC. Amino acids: CASSPTGSQGGEQFF.

Here the CDR3 reads CASSKKWARTGELFF. For the CDR3, the DNA is TGTGCCAGCAGCAAAAAGTGGGCCAGAACCGGGGAGCTGTTTTTT. The chain combines TRBV2 with TRBJ2-2; D not certain. The V gene lost 6 bases and the J gene lost 5 bases, with 16 bases spanning the gap. CDR1 is SNHLY and CDR2 is FYNNEI in the germline V gene. The CDR3 totals 15 residues.

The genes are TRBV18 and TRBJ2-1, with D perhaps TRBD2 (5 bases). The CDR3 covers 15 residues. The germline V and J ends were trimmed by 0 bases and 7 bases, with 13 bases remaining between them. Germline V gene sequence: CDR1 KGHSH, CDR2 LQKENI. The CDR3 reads CASSPPGVAKNEQFF. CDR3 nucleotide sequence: TGTGCCAGCTCACCACCGGGAGTCGCCAAAAATGAGCAGTTCTTC.

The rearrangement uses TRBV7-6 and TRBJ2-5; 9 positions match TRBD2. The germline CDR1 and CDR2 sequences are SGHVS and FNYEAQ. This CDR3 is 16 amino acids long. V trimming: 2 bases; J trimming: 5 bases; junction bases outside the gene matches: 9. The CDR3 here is CASSLSGGHLWETQYF. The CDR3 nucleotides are TGTGCCAGCAGCTTAAGCGGGGGGCACCTATGGGAGACCCAGTACTTC. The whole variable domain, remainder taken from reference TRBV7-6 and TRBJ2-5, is GAGVSQSPRYKVTKRGQDVALRCDPISGHVSLYWYRQALGQGPEFLTYFNYEAQQDKSGLPNDRFSAERPEGSISTLTIQRTEQRDSAMYRCASSLSGGHLWETQYFGPGTRLLVL.

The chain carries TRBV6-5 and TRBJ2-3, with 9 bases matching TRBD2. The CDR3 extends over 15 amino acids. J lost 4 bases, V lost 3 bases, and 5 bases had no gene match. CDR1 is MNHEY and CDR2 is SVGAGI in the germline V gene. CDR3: CASSYSSGAADTQYF. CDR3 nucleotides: TGTGCCAGCAGTTATTCTAGCGGGGCGGCAGATACGCAGTATTTT.

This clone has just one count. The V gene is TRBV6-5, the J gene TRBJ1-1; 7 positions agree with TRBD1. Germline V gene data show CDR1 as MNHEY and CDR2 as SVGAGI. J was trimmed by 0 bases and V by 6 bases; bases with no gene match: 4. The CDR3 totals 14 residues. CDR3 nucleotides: TGTGCCAGCAGCGCAGACAGGGTGAACACTGAAGCTTTCTTT. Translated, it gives CASSADRVNTEAFF.

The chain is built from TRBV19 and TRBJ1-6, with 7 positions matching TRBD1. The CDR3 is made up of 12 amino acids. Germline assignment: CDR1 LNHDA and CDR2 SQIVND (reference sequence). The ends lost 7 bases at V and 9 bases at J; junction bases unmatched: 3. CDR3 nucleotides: TGTGCCAGTACCCCAGGGGGTTCACCCCTCCACTTT. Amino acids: CASTPGGSPLHF.